The 32 T cell receptor beta chains below all came from one sample that was sequenced in a study of cytomegalovirus exposure and HLA in healthy donors. Vbeta (60) and Jbeta (13) primers were used in the PCR. The table came from immunoSEQ multiplex PCR; TCRdb's copy has only in-frame clones and leaves some out. The sample carries 200,000 to 250,000 clones, roughly three quarters recorded once. Sequences were obtained from PBMCs. Every receptor here comes from a middle-aged man in good health and CMV-seronegative.

The CDR3 here is CASRGTGGLNTEAFF. The CDR3 nucleotides are TGTGCCAGCAGAGGTACAGGAGGGTTGAACACTGAAGCTTTCTTT. The chain employs TRBV6-1 and TRBJ1-1, with D possibly being TRBD1 (5 bases). The CDR3 extends over 15 amino acids. CDR1 is MNHNS, CDR2 SASEGT, per germline. V shed 6 bases and J shed 0 bases, with 14 bases lying between them.

In this sample, this clone turned up a few times. The chain is built from TRBV7-8 and TRBJ2-1, with D maybe TRBD2 (6 bases). Germline CDR1 and CDR2: SGHVS and FQNEAQ. The CDR3 runs to 18 residues. V was shortened by 3 bases and J by 7 bases, with 25 bases between the two germline ends. CDR3 sequence (DNA): TGTGCCAGCAGCTTTTTCGAAAGGAGCGCGGGAACGGGGAATGAGCAGTTCTTC. It specifies CASSFFERSAGTGNEQFF.

This clone has only one observation. The chain is built from TRBV19 and TRBJ1-1; D might be TRBD1 (5 bases). Germline CDR1 LNHDA, CDR2 SQIVND (reference sequence). The CDR3 covers 18 residues. Trimming cost V 7 bases and J 7 bases, with 31 bases left between them. The CDR3 coding sequence is TGTGCCAGTACCTATGCCCCTACCGCCGGGGGTCAGGGCGGTGAAGCTTTCTTT. Translation gives CASTYAPTAGGQGGEAFF. Together with reference TRBV19 and TRBJ1-1, the CDR3 gives the full variable domain: DGGITQSPKYLFRKEGQNVTLSCEQNLNHDAMYWYRQDPGQGLRLIYYSQIVNDFQKGDIAEGYSVSREKKESFPLTVTSAQKNPTAFYLCASTYAPTAGGQGGEAFFGQGTRLTVV.

The rearrangement links TRBV6-1 to TRBJ1-5; D is unresolved. V shed 3 bases and J shed 7 bases, with 13 bases lying between them. Germline V gene sequence: CDR1 MNHNS, CDR2 SASEGT. There are 14 residues in the CDR3. The CDR3 reads CASSDQTGGQPQHF. DNA of the CDR3: TGTGCCAGCAGTGACCAGACGGGTGGCCAGCCCCAGCATTTT.

The chain joins TRBV28 to TRBJ2-2; the D is unclear. The ends were cut back, 3 bases at V and 1 base at J, with 6 bases in the middle. This CDR3 is built from 14 residues. Germline V gene data show CDR1 as MDHEN and CDR2 as SYDVKM. This CDR3 reads CASSFWRNTGELFF. The CDR3 DNA is TGTGCCAGCAGTTTTTGGAGGAACACCGGGGAGCTGTTTTTT.

This rearrangement joins TRBV28 to TRBJ2-5; no firm D call. Germline CDR1 is MDHEN and CDR2 is SYDVKM. The CDR3 is made up of 13 amino acids. V was clipped by 6 bases and J by 5 bases, with 13 bases between them. CDR3 region: CASSIPPAETQYF. For the CDR3, the DNA is TGTGCCAGCAGCATCCCCCCAGCGGAGACCCAGTACTTC.

J is TRBJ1-5 and V is TRBV4-2; D remains unclear. The V and J ends lost 1 base and 2 bases respectively, with 12 bases between them. The CDR3 extends over 16 amino acids. Germline V CDR1 and CDR2: LGHNA, YNFKEQ. CDR3 in DNA: TGTGCCAGCAGCCAAGGGAGGGAGTACGGCAATCAGCCCCAGCATTTT. This sequence encodes CASSQGREYGNQPQHF.

In this sample, this clone turned up a few times. CDR3 residues: CASSSLTDSNQPQHF. CDR3 nucleotides: TGTGCCAGCAGCTCATTGACAGATAGCAATCAGCCCCAGCATTTT. The genes are TRBV7-9 and TRBJ1-5; D may be TRBD1 (5 bases). Germline CDR1 and CDR2: SEHNR and FQNEAQ (reference sequence). Trimming took 4 bases from V and 0 from J, leaving 10 bases between them. This CDR3 has 15 amino acids. Full variable domain (rest looked up from reference TRBV7-9 and TRBJ1-5): DTGVSQNPRHKITKRGQNVTFRCDPISEHNRLYWYRQTLGQGPEFLTYFQNEAQLEKSRLLSDRFSAERPKGSFSTLEIQRTEQGDSAMYLCASSSLTDSNQPQHFGDGTRLSIL.

This rearrangement joins TRBV6-5 to TRBJ1-5; D is uncertain. This CDR3 has 14 amino acids. Germline assignment: CDR1 MNHEY and CDR2 SVGAGI. V was trimmed by 6 bases and J by 9 bases, leaving 18 bases between them. The CDR3 region is CASSPGYTVAPQHF. The DNA for the CDR3 is TGTGCCAGCAGCCCCGGGTACACTGTTGCGCCCCAGCATTTT.

J is TRBJ2-7 and V is TRBV29-1; tentatively, D is TRBD1 (7 bases). In germline, CDR1 is SQVTM, CDR2 ANQGSEA. The CDR3 loop spans 16 amino acids. Trimming stripped 4 bases from V and 5 bases from J, with 24 bases between. CDR3 protein: CSVGMWVRGVVNEQYF. CDR3 nucleotide sequence: TGCAGCGTTGGGATGTGGGTCAGGGGGGTAGTGAACGAGCAGTACTTC.

Concerning this clone: Distinct nucleotide sequences in the sample also encode this CDR3. The chain employs TRBV5-1 and TRBJ2-1; TRBD2 matches at 12 bases. In germline, CDR1 is SGHRS, CDR2 YFSETQ. The V and J ends lost 0 bases and 7 bases, in that order; junction bases with no gene match: 2. The CDR3 is made up of 15 amino acids. In nucleotides, the CDR3 is TGCGCCAGCAGCTTGGGACTAGCGGGAGATAATGAGCAGTTCTTC. As protein: CASSLGLAGDNEQFF.

This clone came up a few times. This chain joins TRBV7-9 and TRBJ1-1; tentative D call: TRBD1 (5 bases). CDR3 length equals 15 residues. V dropped 5 bases and J dropped 1 base, with 14 bases sitting between them. Germline CDR1 reads SEHNR; CDR2 reads FQNEAQ (reference sequence). The CDR3 is CASSPPLRGNTEAFF. The CDR3 DNA sequence: TGTGCCAGCAGCCCACCCCTAAGGGGGAACACTGAAGCTTTCTTT.

This sequence joins TRBV5-4 and TRBJ1-5; 8 nucleotides line up with TRBD1. Germline CDR1 reads SGHNT; CDR2 reads YYREEE (reference sequence). The junction had 5 bases not matched to a gene; V was cut back by 2 bases and J by 7 bases. The CDR3 sequence is 14 residues long. CDR3 protein: CASSLAGGGQPQHF. The CDR3 nucleotides read TGTGCCAGCAGCTTAGCAGGGGGCGGGCAGCCCCAGCATTTT.

This clone was counted a single time. The gene calls are TRBV27 and TRBJ1-1; TRBD1 agrees at 8 bases. This CDR3 has 12 residues. From germline, CDR1 is MNHEY and CDR2 SMNVEV (reference sequence). Trimming at V came to 5 bases and at J to 11 bases, leaving 7 bases not matched to a gene. The CDR3 protein is CASSRDRGFAFF. DNA of the CDR3: TGTGCCAGCAGTCGAGACAGGGGATTTGCTTTCTTT.

The rearrangement links TRBV28 to TRBJ1-2; D ambiguous. Germline CDR1 MDHEN, CDR2 SYDVKM. The CDR3 totals 12 residues. Deletions cut 6 bases from V and 6 bases from J, with 11 bases between. CDR3 in amino acids: CASSHKKNGYTF. Written as DNA, the CDR3 is TGTGCCAGCAGCCACAAAAAGAATGGCTACACCTTC.

V usage is TRBV5-4 and J usage is TRBJ2-3; maybe TRBD2 (6 bases). The CDR3 is made up of 13 amino acids. V shed 4 bases and J shed 7 bases, with 13 bases lying between them. Looked up from germline, CDR1 is SGHNT and CDR2 is YYREEE (reference sequence). The CDR3 bases are TGTGCCAGCAGCAAATGGGAGGCATATACGCAGTATTTT. Its translation is CASSKWEAYTQYF.

The chain joins TRBV30 to TRBJ2-3, with a tentative D call TRBD2 (6 bases). This CDR3 region has 13 residues. V lost 1 base, J lost 2 bases, and 7 bases lay in between. The germline gives CDR1 GTSNPN, CDR2 SVGIG (reference sequence). The CDR3 DNA sequence: TGTGCCTGGAGTGGGGACTTCACAGATACGCAGTATTTT. This translates into CAWSGDFTDTQYF.

The chain employs TRBV10-3 and TRBJ2-3, with D possibly TRBD2 on 5 matching bases. The CDR3 spans 14 residues. Germline CDR1 and CDR2: ENHRY and SYGVKD. The V gene lost 5 bases and the J gene lost 4 bases, with 13 bases spanning the gap. CDR3 coding DNA: TGTGCCATCAGTCTCAGAAGCGGCCCAGATACGCAGTATTTT. This codes for CAISLRSGPDTQYF.

This clone was observed a single time. The chain is built from TRBV19 and TRBJ2-7, with TRBD2 matching 9 bases. V was clipped by 4 bases and J by 0 bases; unmatched bases: 7. The germline gives CDR1 LNHDA, CDR2 SQIVND (reference sequence). The CDR3 sequence is 16 residues long. CDR3 in amino acids: CASSTMSGRLSYEQYF. The CDR3, as DNA: TGTGCCAGTAGTACCATGAGCGGGAGGCTCTCCTACGAGCAGTACTTC.

The chain links TRBV5-1 to TRBJ1-5; a possible D gene is TRBD1 (5 bases). The CDR3 consists of 14 residues. Deletions cut 2 bases from V and 5 bases from J, with 11 bases between. From germline, CDR1 is SGHRS and CDR2 YFSETQ. The CDR3 DNA reads as TGCGCCAGCAGCTTATCGGGGACTGATCAGCCCCAGCATTTT. Amino acid sequence: CASSLSGTDQPQHF.

This clone was detected only a few times. This rearrangement joins TRBV12-2 to TRBJ2-1; TRBD2 is taken as the D call from the table, unchecked against the DNA. TRBV12-2 is termed a pseudogene. The CDR3 has 17 amino acids. CDR3 bases: TGTGCAAGTCGCTCAGGACTAGCGGGATGTTCCTACAATGAGCAGTTCTTC. Encoded protein: CASRSGLAGCSYNEQFF.

V and J are TRBV19 and TRBJ2-7; D is unresolved. Trimming removed 1 base at V and 6 bases at J, with 10 bases between. From germline, CDR1 is LNHDA and CDR2 SQIVND (reference sequence). The CDR3 runs 13 residues. In DNA form, the CDR3 reads TGTGCCAGTAGTATAGTGTGGGCCGGCGAGCAGTACTTC. Translation gives CASSIVWAGEQYF.

The chain is built from TRBV10-1 and TRBJ2-1, with 15 bases identical to TRBD2. CDR1 is WNHNN, CDR2 SYGVQD, per germline (reference sequence). The CDR3 runs 16 residues. J lost 8 bases, V lost 6 bases, and 8 bases had no gene match. The CDR3: CASSSGTSGRWDEQFF. The CDR3 DNA reads TGCGCCAGCAGCTCCGGGACTAGCGGGAGGTGGGATGAGCAGTTCTTC.

V and J are TRBV19 and TRBJ1-1; TRBD1 agrees at 7 bases. Germline CDR1 reads LNHDA; CDR2 reads SQIVND (reference sequence). With 9 bases clipped from V and 11 bases from J, the junction kept 9 bases outside the gene matches. This CDR3 comprises 11 residues. The CDR3 coding sequence is TGTGCCAGCAAGGGGGCAGCAAGGGCTTTCTTT. This translates into CASKGAARAFF.

This clone is a singleton in its sample. The V and J genes are TRBV9 and TRBJ2-7; 9 bases line up with TRBD1. V gave up 3 bases and J gave up 4 bases; unmatched junction bases: 11. The CDR3 is made up of 16 amino acids. Germline V gives CDR1 SGDLS, CDR2 YYNGEE. CDR3 loop: CASSGTGWDRAYEQYF. The DNA for the CDR3 is TGTGCCAGCAGCGGAACCGGTTGGGACAGGGCTTACGAGCAGTACTTC. Drawing the rest from reference TRBV9 and TRBJ2-7, the complete variable domain is DSGVTQTPKHLITATGQRVTLRCSPRSGDLSVYWYQQSLDQGLQFLIQYYNGEERAKGNILERFSAQQFPDLHSELNLSSLELGDSALYFCASSGTGWDRAYEQYFGPGTRLTVT.

This chain joins TRBV27 and TRBJ1-3; D is undetermined. This CDR3 spans 13 amino acids. Germline V gene data show CDR1 as MNHEY and CDR2 as SMNVEV (reference sequence). V was clipped by 6 bases and J by 4 bases, with 10 bases between them. The DNA for the CDR3 is TGTGCCAGCAGGCGGGTGGGAGGAAACACCATATATTTT. It specifies CASRRVGGNTIYF.

This clone has only a few counts. This sequence joins TRBV5-1 and TRBJ2-1; 12 nucleotides agree with TRBD2. This CDR3 spans 18 amino acids. V shed 0 bases and J 7 bases; nucleotides not matched to a gene: 11. The germline gives CDR1 SGHRS, CDR2 YFSETQ. The CDR3 DNA follows: TGCGCCAGCAGCTTGGCCGGGCTAGCGGGAGGGCCCTCGAATGAGCAGTTCTTC. It encodes CASSLAGLAGGPSNEQFF.

V usage is TRBV7-3 and J usage is TRBJ2-3; possibly TRBD2 for D (5 bases). This CDR3 spans 13 amino acids. The germline V and J ends were trimmed by 1 base and 6 bases, with 8 bases remaining between them. In germline, CDR1 is SGHTA, CDR2 FQGTGA. The CDR3 reads CASSLSPGDTQYF. The CDR3 DNA sequence: TGTGCCAGCAGCTTAAGTCCGGGGGATACGCAGTATTTT.

The rearrangement links TRBV7-6 to TRBJ2-5; 7 bases line up with TRBD2. The germline gives CDR1 SGHVS, CDR2 FNYEAQ. The CDR3 is 17 residues long. With 4 bases clipped from V and 1 base from J, the junction kept 12 bases outside the gene matches. The chain's CDR3 is CASSWGGMTGSQETQYF. The CDR3 DNA reads TGTGCCAGCAGCTGGGGAGGGATGACGGGGTCCCAAGAGACCCAGTACTTC.

The table lists this clone with a few counts. This rearrangement joins TRBV18 to TRBJ2-1; TRBD2 matches 10 bases. The CDR3 extends over 16 amino acids. J gave up 12 bases and V 0 bases, and 11 bases lay outside the gene matches. CDR1 is KGHSH and CDR2 is LQKENI in the germline V gene. The chain's CDR3 is CASSPPGSGRVQGQFF. The CDR3 nucleotides are TGTGCCAGCTCACCACCGGGCAGCGGGAGGGTCCAGGGGCAGTTCTTC. Combining the CDR3 with reference TRBV18 and TRBJ2-1 gives the whole variable domain NAGVMQNPRHLVRRRGQEARLRCSPMKGHSHVYWYRQLPEEGLKFMVYLQKENIIDESGMPKERFSAEFPKEGPSILRIQQVVRGDSAAYFCASSPPGSGRVQGQFFGPGTRLTVL.

V and J are TRBV2 and TRBJ2-1; TRBD2 matches 8 bases. J gave up 3 bases and V 7 bases, and 8 bases lay outside the gene matches. Germline assignment: CDR1 SNHLY and CDR2 FYNNEI. This CDR3 spans 15 amino acids. Written as DNA, the CDR3 is TGTGCCAGCATGGCTAGCGGGCCGAACTACAATGAGCAGTTCTTC. It is translated as CASMASGPNYNEQFF.

The chain couples TRBV14 to TRBJ2-1, with D perhaps matching TRBD1 (6 bases). The V gene lost 0 bases and the J gene lost 7 bases, with 7 bases spanning the gap. CDR1 and CDR2 from the germline V gene are SGHDN and FVKESK. This CDR3 has 13 amino acids. This chain's CDR3 is CASSQDRGNEQFF. DNA for the CDR3: TGTGCCAGCAGCCAAGATAGGGGGAATGAGCAGTTCTTC.